The 7 T cell receptor beta chains presented below share a single source sample, sequenced in a study of T cells after posttransplantation cyclophosphamide. The repertoire was sequenced with immunoSEQ multiplex PCR; TCRdb's copy has only in-frame clones and lacks some. Of 1,500 to 2,000 clones in the sample, almost 80% were seen once. Treatment was busulfan-fludarabine conditioning, a marrow graft, and cyclophosphamide on days +3 and +4. The sequences come from PBMCs, collected around 280 days after allogeneic stem cell transplant with posttransplant cyclophosphamide. These receptors all stem from a young adult male patient who received an allogeneic stem cell transplant from a related donor, was CMV-positive, and had acute GVHD only. Some T cells may possibly be graft donor cells.

V is TRBV19 and J is TRBJ1-5; 7 bases line up with TRBD1. Germline V gene data show CDR1 as LNHDA and CDR2 as SQIVND (reference sequence). This CDR3 is 17 amino acids long. The J segment lost 0 bases and the V segment lost 3 bases, leaving 8 bases of the junction unmatched. The CDR3 region is CASSMGQSGTSNQPQHF. CDR3 nucleotide sequence: TGTGCCAGTAGTATGGGACAGTCAGGAACTAGCAATCAGCCCCAGCATTTT.

The genes are TRBV7-9 and TRBJ2-2; perhaps TRBD2 as D (5 bases). CDR1 and CDR2 from the germline V gene are SEHNR and FQNEAQ (reference sequence). V was cut by 2 bases and J by 4 bases, with 11 bases left in between. The CDR3 is 15 amino acids. CDR3 region: CASSLLGRGTGELFF. The CDR3 DNA sequence: TGTGCCAGCAGCTTATTGGGTCGGGGCACCGGGGAGCTGTTTTTT.

The rearrangement joins TRBV7-9 to TRBJ1-2; 10 bases map to TRBD1. V dropped 5 bases and J dropped 2; count of bases not matched to a gene: 5. The CDR3 spans 15 residues. Germline-derived CDR1 and CDR2 are SEHNR and FQNEAQ (reference sequence). The CDR3 DNA reads as TGTGCCAGCAGCCGCGGACAGGGGGAAAACTATGGCTACACCTTC. Its translation is CASSRGQGENYGYTF.

The J gene is TRBJ1-2, the V gene TRBV4-1; TRBD1 matches at 7 bases. CDR3 length: 16 amino acids. From germline, CDR1 is MGHRA and CDR2 YSYEKL. Trimming at V came to 6 bases and at J to 8 bases, leaving 18 bases not matched to a gene. CDR3 in amino acids: CASSPTGQMLMGGYTF. The CDR3 nucleotides are TGCGCCAGCAGTCCGACAGGGCAGATGTTAATGGGCGGCTACACCTTC.

This chain connects TRBV28 to TRBJ1-1, with TRBD1 matching over 12 bases. Trimming at V came to 6 bases and at J to 7 bases, leaving 6 bases not matched to a gene. The CDR3 runs 14 residues. Germline V gene data show CDR1 as MDHEN and CDR2 as SYDVKM. The CDR3 nucleotides read TGTGCCAGCAGCCCGGGACAGGGGGCCTTTGAAGCTTTCTTT. It is translated as CASSPGQGAFEAFF.

With respect to this clone: The germline gene is not matched at one end of the junction; a read error may be the cause. The same CDR3 is also encoded by other DNA sequences in this sample. V gene TRBV7-2 combines with J gene TRBJ2-6; maybe TRBD2 (6 bases). The length of the CDR3 is 15 residues. The germline gives CDR1 SGHTA, CDR2 FQGNSA. The CDR3, as DNA: TGTGCCAGTAGCTTAGGAGGGAGCGGGGCCAACGTCCTGACTTTC. Translating it yields CASSLGGSGANVLTF.

The J gene is TRBJ2-4, the V gene TRBV18, with 9 bases aligning to TRBD1. CDR3 length: 16 residues. V was clipped by 0 bases and J by 1 base; unmatched bases: 1. CDR1 and CDR2 (germline): KGHSH, LQKENI. In DNA, the CDR3 is TGTGCCAGCTCACCACCCGGGACAGGGGCCAAAAACATTCAGTACTTC. Its translation: CASSPPGTGAKNIQYF.